These 8 T cell receptor beta chains originate from one sample sequenced in a study of OX40 agonist ivuxolimab in advanced cancers. Sequenced by immunoSEQ multiplex PCR; TCRdb stores in-frame clones only, minus some. The sample yields approximately 29,000 clones, around three quarters seen once. The sample consisted of CD4+ or CD8+ T cells sorted from blood, taken in a trial of the OX40 agonist ivuxolimab. The receptor set was obtained from an adult with an advanced solid tumor such as melanoma, head and neck, liver or kidney cancer.

The chain links TRBV7-9 to TRBJ2-7, with D tentatively TRBD1 (5 bases). Between the trimmed V and J ends, which lost 5 bases and 7 bases, there was a span of 15 bases. CDR3 size: 13 residues. Germline assignment: CDR1 SEHNR and CDR2 FQNEAQ (reference sequence). CDR3 nucleotide sequence: TGTGCCAGCAGCACCTGGACAATCCAAGAGCAGTACTTC. Protein product: CASSTWTIQEQYF.

This clone was counted a single time. The chain links TRBV7-9 to TRBJ2-5; 7 nucleotides line up with TRBD1. The ends lost 6 bases at V and 1 base at J; junction bases unmatched: 8. This CDR3 is built from 15 residues. CDR1 and CDR2 (germline): SEHNR, FQNEAQ (reference sequence). This CDR3 is CASSHRQGSQETQYF. The CDR3 DNA reads TGTGCCAGCAGTCATCGACAGGGTAGCCAAGAGACCCAGTACTTC. The full variable domain, with the rest looked up from reference TRBV7-9 and TRBJ2-5, is DTGVSQNPRHKITKRGQNVTFRCDPISEHNRLYWYRQTLGQGPEFLTYFQNEAQLEKSRLLSDRFSAERPKGSFSTLEIQRTEQGDSAMYLCASSHRQGSQETQYFGPGTRLLVL.

This rearrangement joins TRBV4-1 to TRBJ2-2, with unresolved D. Germline loops: CDR1 MGHRA, CDR2 YSYEKL. The CDR3 runs to 16 residues. Trimming pared 3 bases from V and 1 base from J, leaving 12 bases between. CDR3 nucleotides: TGCGCCAGCAGCCAGGCGAATCTTGTGAACACCGGGGAGCTGTTTTTT. Encoded protein: CASSQANLVNTGELFF.

The rearrangement joins TRBV18 to TRBJ1-1; no clear D gene. The CDR3 contains 14 residues. Deletions cut 3 bases from V and 3 bases from J, with 11 bases between. Germline CDR1 KGHSH, CDR2 LQKENI. This CDR3 is CASSPYSGDTEAFF. The CDR3 DNA is TGTGCCAGCTCACCCTACTCCGGGGACACTGAAGCTTTCTTT.

The chain recombines TRBV2 with TRBJ1-5; D gene unclear. V was pared by 2 bases and J by 2 bases, with 7 bases between. CDR3 length: 14 residues. Per the germline V gene, CDR1 is SNHLY and CDR2 is FYNNEI. The CDR3 nucleotides are TGTGCCAGCAGTGAATGGGGTGGCAATCAGCCCCAGCATTTT. Amino acid sequence: CASSEWGGNQPQHF.

Points on this clone: This likely reflects a read error, since a far larger clone is one base away. J is TRBJ2-7 and V is TRBV4-2, with a possible D match to TRBD2 (5 bases). This CDR3 has 15 amino acids. Germline assignment: CDR1 LGHNA and CDR2 YNFKEQ. Trimming took off 4 bases at V and 0 bases at J, with 13 bases between the two ends. The CDR3 nucleotides read TGTGCCAGCAGCCCTGTGGAGGAAAGCTCCTACGAGCAGTACTTC. It specifies CASSPVEESSYEQYF.

V and J are TRBV7-9 and TRBJ2-2; a weak D match, TRBD1 (6 bases). CDR3 length: 15 amino acids. Per the germline V gene, CDR1 is SEHNR and CDR2 is FQNEAQ (reference sequence). The V end was cut by 3 bases, the J end by 4 bases, with 12 bases between. CDR3 loop: CASSLATGSTGELFF. The CDR3 nucleotides read TGTGCCAGCAGCTTGGCGACAGGTTCCACCGGGGAGCTGTTTTTT.

This chain connects TRBV5-6 to TRBJ1-1; D call uncertain. The CDR3 has 14 residues. Germline CDR1 is SGHDT and CDR2 is YYEEEE. Trimming removed 2 bases at V and 3 bases at J, with 11 bases between. CDR3 region: CASSFKGRDTEAFF. The CDR3 DNA sequence: TGTGCCAGCAGCTTTAAAGGGAGGGACACTGAAGCTTTCTTT.